This T cell receptor beta chain derives from a study of Ad26.COV2.S vaccination and SARS-CoV-2 variants. Treatment reported: some 20 received Ad26.COV2.S at low or high dose, single or two shots; 5 received placebo; per-sample allocation not given. All samples were drawn on day 63, counting from the first vaccine or placebo injection. The protocol was immunoSEQ multiplex PCR, while the TCRdb copy is restricted to in-frame clones and leaves out a portion. The sample carries roughly 330,000 clones, 85% to 90% recorded once. The CDR3 totals 13 residues. Trimming cost V 9 bases and J 5 bases; bases outside gene matches: 6. CDR1 and CDR2 (germline): ENHRY, SYGVKD.

Sample: peripheral blood, taken in a trial of Ad26.COV2.S vaccine versus placebo. This receptor was taken from a person between 18 and 65 years old who received the Ad26.COV2.S COVID-19 vaccine or a placebo. The chain uses TRBV10-3 and TRBJ2-3; 9 bases line up with TRBD1. CDR3 DNA: TGTGCCATAACAGGGGGCGCGGGAGATACGCAGTATTTT. Protein: CAITGGAGDTQYF.